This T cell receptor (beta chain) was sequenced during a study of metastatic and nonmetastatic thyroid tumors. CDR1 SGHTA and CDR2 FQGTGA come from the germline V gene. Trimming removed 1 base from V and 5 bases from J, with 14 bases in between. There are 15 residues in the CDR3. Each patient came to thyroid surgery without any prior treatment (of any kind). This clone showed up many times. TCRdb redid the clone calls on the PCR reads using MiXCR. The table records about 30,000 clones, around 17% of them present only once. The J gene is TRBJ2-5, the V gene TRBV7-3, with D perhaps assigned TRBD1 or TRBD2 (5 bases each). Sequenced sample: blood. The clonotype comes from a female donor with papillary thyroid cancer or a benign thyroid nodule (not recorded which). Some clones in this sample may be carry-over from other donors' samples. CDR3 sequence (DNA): TGTGCCAGCAGCTTAAGCCCGGGACGGAAGGAGACCCAGTACTTC. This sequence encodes CASSLSPGRKETQYF.